Here is one T cell receptor (beta chain) with its context. These data come from a study of shared clonotypes between healthy human individuals. As defined, naive CD8 cells were CD45RO-negative and positively selected for CCR7, with terminally differentiated effector memory CD45RA+ cells excluded. Donors comprised only Caucasian adults living in Nashville, Tennessee. Only in-frame clones appear in the TCRdb table, and some are missing; sequencing was by immunoSEQ multiplex PCR. The sample includes roughly 850,000 clones, 90% to 98% of them seen just once. V gave up 8 bases and J gave up 5 bases, with 6 bases separating them. The CDR3 length is 11 residues. The germline V gene has CDR1 SEHNR and CDR2 FQNEAQ (reference sequence).

This chain uses TRBV7-9 with TRBJ1-4; D not certain. Material for sequencing was naive CD8+ T cells sorted from blood. This TCR was sampled from a man aged 25-40 years in good health. CDR3 protein: CASRSNEKLFF. CDR3 nucleotides: TGTGCCAGCCGGTCGAATGAAAAACTGTTTTTT.